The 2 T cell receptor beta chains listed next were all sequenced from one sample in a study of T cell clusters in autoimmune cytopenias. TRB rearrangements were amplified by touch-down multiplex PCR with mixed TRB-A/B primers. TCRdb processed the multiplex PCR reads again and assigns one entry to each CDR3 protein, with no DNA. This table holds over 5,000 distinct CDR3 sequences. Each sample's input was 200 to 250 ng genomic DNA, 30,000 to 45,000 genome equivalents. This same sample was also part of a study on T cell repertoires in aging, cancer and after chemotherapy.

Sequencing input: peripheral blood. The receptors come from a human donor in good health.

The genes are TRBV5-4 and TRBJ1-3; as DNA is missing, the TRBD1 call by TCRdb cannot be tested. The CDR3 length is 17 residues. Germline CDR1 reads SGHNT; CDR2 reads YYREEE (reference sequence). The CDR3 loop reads CASSLEPGTSSGNTIYF.

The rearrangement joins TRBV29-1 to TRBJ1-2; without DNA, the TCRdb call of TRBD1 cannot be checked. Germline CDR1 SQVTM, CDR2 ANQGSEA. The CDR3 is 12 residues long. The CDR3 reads CSVSQGGYGYTF.